This is a list of T cell receptor beta chains from one sample in a study of CD8 T cells in Susac syndrome. TCRdb processed the immunoSEQ multiplex PCR reads anew with MiXCR; each CDR3 protein has one entry. The sample yields about 400,000 distinct CDR3 sequences, more than 80% seen once. Material: CD8+ T cells from PBMCs. These receptors all stem from a human donor with multiple sclerosis. CDR3s include the opening cysteine and the closing phenylalanine or tryptophan. Rows may omit the clone size; those that give it use once, few, many or a size class.

v_call: TRBV30; cdr3_length: 13; clone_size: -; j_call: TRBJ1-5; cdr3_aa: CAWRGQGGQPQHF
v_call: TRBV4-1; cdr3_length: 15; clone_size: few; j_call: TRBJ2-7; cdr3_aa: CASSHRGEGAYEQYF
v_call: TRBV4-1; cdr3_length: 19; clone_size: -; j_call: TRBJ2-5; cdr3_aa: CASSQYPPGLAGGQETQYF
v_call: TRBV27; cdr3_length: 16; clone_size: -; j_call: TRBJ2-7; cdr3_aa: CASSFPPGGSSYEQYF
v_call: TRBV19; cdr3_length: 15; clone_size: -; j_call: TRBJ1-1; cdr3_aa: CASSISDRGNTEAFF
v_call: TRBV5-1; cdr3_length: 16; clone_size: -; j_call: TRBJ2-4; cdr3_aa: CASSFRAGVTKNIQYF
v_call: TRBV6-2/TRBV6-3; cdr3_length: 14; clone_size: -; j_call: TRBJ1-1; cdr3_aa: CASTKGTTDTEAFF
v_call: TRBV5-5; cdr3_length: 10; clone_size: once; j_call: TRBJ2-1; cdr3_aa: CASRLYEQFF
v_call: TRBV14; cdr3_length: 18; clone_size: -; j_call: TRBJ2-6; cdr3_aa: CASSQARAFLSGANVLTF
v_call: TRBV5-6; cdr3_length: 14; clone_size: -; j_call: TRBJ1-6; cdr3_aa: CASSLAGSESPLHF
v_call: TRBV27; cdr3_length: 15; clone_size: -; j_call: TRBJ2-7; cdr3_aa: CASSLSNEGALEQYF
v_call: TRBV2; cdr3_length: 13; clone_size: -; j_call: TRBJ2-2; cdr3_aa: CATRGQYTGELFF
v_call: TRBV5-1; cdr3_length: 15; clone_size: -; j_call: TRBJ2-1; cdr3_aa: CASSRLTAENNEQFF
v_call: TRBV20-1; cdr3_length: 12; clone_size: -; j_call: TRBJ2-7; cdr3_aa: CSAETGVYEQYF
v_call: TRBV30; cdr3_length: 10; clone_size: -; j_call: TRBJ1-1; cdr3_aa: CGARNTEAFF
v_call: TRBV7-9; cdr3_length: 14; clone_size: -; j_call: TRBJ1-1; cdr3_aa: CASSFSGLPTEAFF
v_call: TRBV30; cdr3_length: 13; clone_size: -; j_call: TRBJ1-5; cdr3_aa: CAWSLVGNQPQHF
v_call: TRBV27; cdr3_length: 17; clone_size: -; j_call: TRBJ1-2; cdr3_aa: CASSLSPEFGVNYGYTF